This T cell receptor (beta chain) was sequenced for a study of cytomegalovirus exposure and HLA in healthy donors (dated by TCRdb to the late 2010s). A note on the overall study: An earlier analysis of several hundred of the donors reported 250 to 300 Gb of sequence data and roughly 100 million unique TCR beta sequences from about 200 million T cells. Typing coverage varied by locus: 629-630 donors for A, B, C, DRB1 and DQB1; 522 for DQA1; some 610 for DPA1; approximately 470 for DPB1. The aim of the study was to test whether cataloging public T cell receptors could identify signatures of past pathogen exposure. HLA typing included class I and class II loci at four-digit resolution. Approximately 300 gigabases of sequencing data and roughly 81 million unique TCR sequences made up an early release that covered several hundred HLA-typed donors. A later analysis re-examined previously published TCR beta repertoires from just over 650 donors and added high-resolution HLA genotyping to investigate patterns of TCR occurrence. Because of strong linkage in the cohort, four or five DR-DQ haplotypes were treated as single units for association and clustering. All discovery cohort repertoires had been generated using a single sequencing platform. In the later analysis, no new phenotypic data were used to find candidate immune exposures; instead, reliance was placed on TCR beta sequences and their occurrence across donors. Donor age, sex, ethnicity and CMV serostatus were collected together with the repertoire data. High-throughput TCR immunosequencing, statistical association of individual TCRs with disease status, and machine learning were combined to predict cytomegalovirus infection status. To decide whether each TCR beta V gene segment behaved as functional or pseudogenic, an earlier analysis of fewer than 750 of the donors relied on high-throughput TCR beta sequencing. A later genetic analysis took genome-wide SNP genotypes for about three fifths of the 666 donors and used that subset as a discovery cohort. On average, over 200,000 unique TCR beta nucleotide sequences were sequenced per donor among more than 350 genotyped donors of the cohort, with roughly 18% of those sequences being non-productive. The study used immunosequencing to profile the T cell repertoires of around 600 subjects and linked those repertoires to cytomegalovirus serostatus. A separate validation cohort of about 110 different subjects was used in addition to the approximately 670-subject first cohort. The genetic ancestry cluster associated with self-reported Caucasian donors included 81% of the roughly 390 genotyped donors.

Overall study results and their limits: A later analysis found that HLA-associated TCR beta chains were more clonally expanded and had lower generation probabilities than equally common non-associated chains. For the cohort, immune exposure information was limited to CMV serostatus. The classifier was reported to diagnose cytomegalovirus status with high specificity and sensitivity in both the original and validation cohorts. Correlated functional status among segregating V segments might be attributable to linkage disequilibrium, but an unknown experimental factor could not be ruled out. The study gave a list of around 170 TCR beta chains associated with cytomegalovirus. It was suggested by the authors that the approach could potentially be generalized to other disease states and immunological phenotypes. A further reported finding was that TCR beta sequences accurately predicted the HLA-A and HLA-B alleles for most subjects in the first cohort. A later analysis found that most CMV-associated TCR beta chains appeared HLA-restricted, with HLA associations seemingly driven largely by CMV exposure. Sequencing depth was assumed to be roughly uniform across donors in the presence/absence analyses, though that assumption may not hold. When HLA alleles, especially DR and DQ, strongly co-occurred, TCR associations were difficult to assign to individual alleles. Because some donors lacked HLA typing at each locus, the association tests relied only on the typed subset. According to a later genetic analysis, donors in an Asian-associated ancestry cluster had fewer N-insertions in productive TCRs than the approximately 630-donor mean. According to a later analysis, TCR association rates differed among HLA loci, with DRB1 alleles showing the most associated TCRs and HLA-C alleles showing the fewest. In a later genetic analysis, a missense DCLRE1C variant was associated with V-gene and J-gene trimming of TCR beta chains, and the association was replicated in an independent cohort. The 87-base-pair reads could not distinguish some IMGT-functional V segments, including TRBV6-2 and TRBV6-3, so those segments were excluded. A later analysis reported that several top co-occurrence clusters appeared linked to parvovirus B19, influenza, CMV and Epstein-Barr virus. At a false discovery rate of 0.05, a later analysis linked fewer than 20,000 TCR beta sequences to specific HLA alleles. A few of the identified cytomegalovirus-associated TCR beta chains were confirmed in vitro to be specific for cytomegalovirus antigens. Around 16 rarely observed V segments, including chromosome 9 orphons, were excluded from the earlier analysis of some 590 of the donors because counts were too low. The cohort was sequenced for TCR beta chains only, and without alpha or paired-chain data the features that could be detected were limited. The sequencing pipeline was judged likely to have produced a cluster of highly shared sequence variants as a technical artifact. An earlier analysis of around 500 of the donors showed that most TCR beta V segments appeared in productive rearrangements either about 87% or about 30% of the time, which broadly matched IMGT annotations. While some public TCRs were present in many individuals, most TCR sequences turned up only very rarely across donors.

The cohort was made up of several hundred healthy bone marrow donors. Cohort members were all nominally healthy when sampled, although unrecorded immune exposures were likely present. The donor tested CMV seronegative, placing the donor among the 350 or so seronegative members of the cohort. A peripheral blood sample was provided by each donor, and peripheral blood mononuclear cells were used for TCR beta sequencing. The Qiagen DNeasy Blood Extraction Kit was used to extract genomic DNA from the blood cell samples. The CDR3 numbers 16 residues from cysteine through phenylalanine. The sequence is cut down to CDR3 DNA, 48 bases in frame from base 1. Ends trimmed: V by 0 bases, J by 8 bases; bases unmatched to a gene: 8. Sequences SGHDN (CDR1) and FVKESK (CDR2) are obtained from the germline V gene. Remarks on this clone: Its antigen specificity is not known. Base quality data are lacking; no much larger clone is found one base away.

The library relied on the immunoSEQ multiplex PCR assay. A mixture of 60 forward primers for TCR Vbeta segments and 13 reverse primers for TCR Jbeta segments was used in the multiplex PCR. The CDR3 region of rearranged TCR beta genes was amplified from genomic DNA with a multiplex PCR assay. The Illumina HiSeq System was used to sequence the amplified TCR beta libraries as 87-base-pair reads. Concerning the study's data processing: A later analysis tallied 75 million to 95 million unique TCR beta chains across the 666 repertoires, and about 10 million of those chains were shared by two or more donors. A nearest-neighbor algorithm error-corrected the raw reads and collapsed the reads into unique sequences, merging closely related sequences to remove PCR and sequencing errors. V, D and J gene segments were assigned by aligning CDR3 sequences to IMGT reference sequences. Each retained sequence needed at least a six-nucleotide match to both a V gene segment and a J gene segment. A rearrangement was called productive if the CDR3 had no stop codons and remained in frame with V and J, and every other rearrangement was called non-productive. CDR3 was defined by IMGT convention, running from the second conserved V-encoded cysteine to the conserved J-encoded phenylalanine. Sequences without an unambiguous match to a single V gene segment were excluded from the earlier analysis of 587 of the donors. In an earlier analysis of some 590 of the donors, a V segment was called functional when productive rearrangements were above 56.7%, and segregating when the standard deviation between donors exceeded 5%. A statistical classification framework was built to diagnose cytomegalovirus status from the catalog of TCR beta chain sequences. A later analysis assigned V and J genes by comparing TCR nucleotide sequences with IMGT/GENE-DB human TR gene sequences. In a later analysis, CDR3 sequences and most-parsimonious VDJ recombination scenarios were assigned using the TCRdist pipeline. In a later analysis, every TCR beta chain was defined by the combination of its CDR3 amino acid sequence and its V-gene family, and reads without a unique V-gene family were dropped. A later analysis removed 592 highly shared, low-generation-probability nucleotide sequences to deal with suspected cross-contamination and a sequencing artifact. In a later analysis, a clonal expansion index was calculated for each public chain from normalized within-repertoire ranks of inferred template counts. In a later analysis, generation probabilities were computed using a VDJ recombination model fitted to out-of-frame rearrangements, and the results were checked against IGoR. In a later analysis, hypergeometric tests were used to score TCR-TCR, TCR-HLA and TCR-CMV co-occurrence, with a repertoire-size bias correction applied to TCR pairs. False discovery rates were estimated in a later analysis by permuting HLA or CMV assignments 20 times. A later analysis grouped co-occurring TCRs with DBSCAN, adding TCRdist sequence similarity when clustering within HLA-allele-positive subsets. Repertoires with fewer than 30,000 or more than 120,000 public chains, plus five repertoires with anomalous nucleotide sharing, were excluded from co-occurrence clustering. The table was pulled from immuneACCESS by TCRdb, which kept in-frame rearrangements only. Such tables lose some clones; where checked, under half of the loss comes from unresolved V genes, and the rest has no known cause. V, J and clone size derive from that table, while D and trimming were established from the DNA sequence. The sample includes about 200,000 clones, with about 80% observed a single time. Together, the top ten hold about a sixth of the sample.

Sample: PBMCs. This receptor chain uses TRBV14 and TRBJ1-3; 9 junctional bases match TRBD1. The source is a man aged 35 to 55 in good health and CMV-seronegative. The DNA sequence is TGTGCCAGCAGCCAAGAGGAACAGGGGGCACAATACACCATATATTTT. It translates as CASSQEEQGAQYTIYF.